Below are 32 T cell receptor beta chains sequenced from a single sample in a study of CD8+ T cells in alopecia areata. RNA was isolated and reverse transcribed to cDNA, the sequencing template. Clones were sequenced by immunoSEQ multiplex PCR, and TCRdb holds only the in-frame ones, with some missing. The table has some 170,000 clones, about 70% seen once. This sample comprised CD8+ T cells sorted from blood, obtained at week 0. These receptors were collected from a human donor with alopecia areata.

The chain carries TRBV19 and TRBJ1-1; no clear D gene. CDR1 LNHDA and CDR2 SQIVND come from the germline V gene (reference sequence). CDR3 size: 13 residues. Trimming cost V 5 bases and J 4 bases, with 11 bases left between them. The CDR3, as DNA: TGTGCCAGTAGTCCCTACCCTCTCACTGAAGCTTTCTTT. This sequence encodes CASSPYPLTEAFF.

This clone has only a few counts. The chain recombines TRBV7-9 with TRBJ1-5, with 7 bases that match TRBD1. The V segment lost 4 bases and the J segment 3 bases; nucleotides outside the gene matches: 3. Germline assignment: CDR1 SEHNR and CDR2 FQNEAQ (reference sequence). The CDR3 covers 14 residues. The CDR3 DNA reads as TGTGCCAGCAGCTATGGACAGGACAATCAGCCCCAGCATTTT. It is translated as CASSYGQDNQPQHF.

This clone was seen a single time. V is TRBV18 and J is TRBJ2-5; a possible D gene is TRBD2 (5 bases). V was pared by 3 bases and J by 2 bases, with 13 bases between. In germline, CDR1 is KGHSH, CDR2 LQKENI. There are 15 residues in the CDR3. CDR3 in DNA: TGTGCCAGCTCACCTAGCGTGACGGTTCAAGAGACCCAGTACTTC. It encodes CASSPSVTVQETQYF.

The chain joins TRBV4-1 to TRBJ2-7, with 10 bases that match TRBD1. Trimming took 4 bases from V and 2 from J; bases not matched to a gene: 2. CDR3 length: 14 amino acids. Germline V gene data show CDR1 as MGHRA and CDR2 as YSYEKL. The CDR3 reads CASSPDRGAYEQYF. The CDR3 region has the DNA TGCGCCAGCAGCCCGGACAGGGGGGCCTACGAGCAGTACTTC.

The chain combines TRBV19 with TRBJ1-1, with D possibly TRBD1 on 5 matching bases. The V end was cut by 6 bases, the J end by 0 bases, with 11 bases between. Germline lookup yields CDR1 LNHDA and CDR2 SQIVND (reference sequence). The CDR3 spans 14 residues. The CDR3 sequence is CASSPRGLNTEAFF. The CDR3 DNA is TGTGCCAGTAGCCCAAGGGGCTTGAACACTGAAGCTTTCTTT. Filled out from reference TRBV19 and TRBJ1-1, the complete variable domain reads DGGITQSPKYLFRKEGQNVTLSCEQNLNHDAMYWYRQDPGQGLRLIYYSQIVNDFQKGDIAEGYSVSREKKESFPLTVTSAQKNPTAFYLCASSPRGLNTEAFFGQGTRLTVV.

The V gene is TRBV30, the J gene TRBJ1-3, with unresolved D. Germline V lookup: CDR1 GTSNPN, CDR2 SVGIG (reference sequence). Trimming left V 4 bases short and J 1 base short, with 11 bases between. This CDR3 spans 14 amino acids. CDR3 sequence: CAWNPGYSGNTIYF. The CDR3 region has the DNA TGTGCCTGGAATCCGGGGTATTCTGGAAACACCATATATTTT.

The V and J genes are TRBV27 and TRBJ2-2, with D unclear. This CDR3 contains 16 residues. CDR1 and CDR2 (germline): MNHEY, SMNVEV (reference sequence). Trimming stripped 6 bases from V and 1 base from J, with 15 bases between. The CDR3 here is CASSNPGPRNTGELFF. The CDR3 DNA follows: TGTGCCAGCAGCAACCCCGGGCCTAGGAACACCGGGGAGCTGTTTTTT.

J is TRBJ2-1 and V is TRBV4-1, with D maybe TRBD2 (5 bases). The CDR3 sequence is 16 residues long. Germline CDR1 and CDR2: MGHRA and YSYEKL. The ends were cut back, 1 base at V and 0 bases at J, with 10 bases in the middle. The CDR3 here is CASSQAPSGSYNEQFF. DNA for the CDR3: TGCGCCAGCAGCCAAGCTCCAAGCGGCTCCTACAATGAGCAGTTCTTC.

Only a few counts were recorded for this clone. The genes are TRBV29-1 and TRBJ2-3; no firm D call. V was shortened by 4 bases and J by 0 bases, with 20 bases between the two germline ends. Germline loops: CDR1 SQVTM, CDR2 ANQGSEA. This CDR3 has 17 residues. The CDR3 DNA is TGCAGCGTTGTACAGAGCCTGACTGGAGAAAGCACAGATACGCAGTATTTT. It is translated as CSVVQSLTGESTDTQYF.

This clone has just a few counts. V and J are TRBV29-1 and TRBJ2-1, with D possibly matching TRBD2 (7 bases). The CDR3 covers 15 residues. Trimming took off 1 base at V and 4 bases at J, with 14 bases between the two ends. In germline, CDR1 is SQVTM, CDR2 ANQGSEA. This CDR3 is CSVEGWGGSYNEQFF. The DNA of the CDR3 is TGCAGCGTTGAAGGGTGGGGGGGCTCTTACAATGAGCAGTTCTTC.

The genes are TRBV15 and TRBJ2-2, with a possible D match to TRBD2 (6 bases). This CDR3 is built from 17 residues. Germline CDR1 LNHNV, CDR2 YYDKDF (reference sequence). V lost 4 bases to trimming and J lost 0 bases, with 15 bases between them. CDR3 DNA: TGTGCCACCAGCACCCCCCGTCGGAGGGCGAACACCGGGGAGCTGTTTTTT. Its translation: CATSTPRRRANTGELFF.

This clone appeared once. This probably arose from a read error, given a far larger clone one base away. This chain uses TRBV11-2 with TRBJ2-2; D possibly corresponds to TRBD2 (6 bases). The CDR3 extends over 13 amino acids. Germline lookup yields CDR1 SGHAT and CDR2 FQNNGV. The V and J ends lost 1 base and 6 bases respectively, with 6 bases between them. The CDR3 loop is CASSLGGAGELFF. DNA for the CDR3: TGTGCCAGCAGCTTAGGGGGGGCCGGGGAGCTGTTTTTT.

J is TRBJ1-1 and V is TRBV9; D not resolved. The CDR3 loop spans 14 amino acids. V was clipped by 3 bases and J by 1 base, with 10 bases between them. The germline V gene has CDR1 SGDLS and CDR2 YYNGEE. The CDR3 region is CASSARTSNTEAFF. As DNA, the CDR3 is TGTGCCAGCAGCGCCCGGACTTCGAACACTGAAGCTTTCTTT.

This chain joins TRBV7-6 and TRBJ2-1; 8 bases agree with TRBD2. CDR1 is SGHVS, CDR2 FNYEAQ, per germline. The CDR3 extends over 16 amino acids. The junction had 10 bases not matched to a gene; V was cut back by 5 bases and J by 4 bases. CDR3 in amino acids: CASSPTAGGEYNEQFF. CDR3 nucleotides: TGTGCCAGCAGCCCTACTGCGGGGGGCGAATACAATGAGCAGTTCTTC.

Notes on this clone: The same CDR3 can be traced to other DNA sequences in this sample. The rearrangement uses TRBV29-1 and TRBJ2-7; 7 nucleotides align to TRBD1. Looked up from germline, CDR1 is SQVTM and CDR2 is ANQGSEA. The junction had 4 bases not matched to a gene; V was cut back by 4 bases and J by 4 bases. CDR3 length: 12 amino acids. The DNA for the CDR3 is TGCAGCGTTGGACAGGGTGTTTACGAGCAGTACTTC. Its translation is CSVGQGVYEQYF.

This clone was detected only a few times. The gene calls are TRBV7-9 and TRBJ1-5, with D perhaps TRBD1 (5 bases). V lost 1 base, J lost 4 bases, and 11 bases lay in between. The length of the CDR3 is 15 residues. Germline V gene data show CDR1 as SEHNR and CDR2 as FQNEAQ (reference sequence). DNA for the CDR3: TGTGCCAGCAGCTTAGGGGGAGACAGAAATCAGCCCCAGCATTTT. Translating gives CASSLGGDRNQPQHF.

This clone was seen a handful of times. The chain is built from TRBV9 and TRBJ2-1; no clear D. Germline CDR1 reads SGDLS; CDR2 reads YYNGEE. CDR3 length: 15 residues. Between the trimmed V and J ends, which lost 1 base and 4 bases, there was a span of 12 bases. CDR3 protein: CASSVTVYQYNEQFF. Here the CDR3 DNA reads TGTGCCAGCAGCGTAACAGTCTACCAATACAATGAGCAGTTCTTC.

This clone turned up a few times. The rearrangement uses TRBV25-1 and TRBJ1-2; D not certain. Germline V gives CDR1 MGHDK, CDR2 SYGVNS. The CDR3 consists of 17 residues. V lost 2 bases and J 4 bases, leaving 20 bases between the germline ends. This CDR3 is CASSEGNEAELLYGYTF. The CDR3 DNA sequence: TGTGCCAGCAGTGAAGGTAACGAGGCGGAACTCCTCTATGGCTACACCTTC.

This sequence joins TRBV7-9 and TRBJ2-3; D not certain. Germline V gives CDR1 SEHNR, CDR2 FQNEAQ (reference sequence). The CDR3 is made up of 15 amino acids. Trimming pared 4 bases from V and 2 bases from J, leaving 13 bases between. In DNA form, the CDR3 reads TGTGCCAGCAGCTCAAGAGACGTGGTCACAGATACGCAGTATTTT. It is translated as CASSSRDVVTDTQYF.

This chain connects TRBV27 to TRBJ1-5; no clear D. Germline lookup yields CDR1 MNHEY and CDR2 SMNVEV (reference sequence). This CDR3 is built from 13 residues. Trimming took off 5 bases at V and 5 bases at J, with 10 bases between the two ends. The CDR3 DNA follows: TGTGCCAGCAGTCCAAAAAGGCATCAGCCCCAGCATTTT. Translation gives CASSPKRHQPQHF.

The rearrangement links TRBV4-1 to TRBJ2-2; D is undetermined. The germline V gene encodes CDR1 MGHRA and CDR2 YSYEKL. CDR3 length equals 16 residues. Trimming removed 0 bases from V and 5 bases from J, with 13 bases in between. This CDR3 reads CASSQDGGRFTGELFF. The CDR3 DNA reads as TGCGCCAGCAGCCAAGATGGTGGCCGGTTTACCGGGGAGCTGTTTTTT.

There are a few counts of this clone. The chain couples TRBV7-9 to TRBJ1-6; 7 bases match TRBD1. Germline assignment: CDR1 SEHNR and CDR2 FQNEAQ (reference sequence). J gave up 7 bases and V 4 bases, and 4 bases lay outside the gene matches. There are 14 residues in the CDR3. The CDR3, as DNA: TGTGCCAGCAGCTCGGGACAGTTAAATTCACCCCTCCACTTT. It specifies CASSSGQLNSPLHF.

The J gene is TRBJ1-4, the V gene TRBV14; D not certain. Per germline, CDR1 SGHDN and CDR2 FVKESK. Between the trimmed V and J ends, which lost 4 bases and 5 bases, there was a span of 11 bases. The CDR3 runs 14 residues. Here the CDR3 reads CASSLTVSNEKLFF. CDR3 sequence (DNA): TGTGCCAGCAGCCTTACAGTGTCCAATGAAAAACTGTTTTTT. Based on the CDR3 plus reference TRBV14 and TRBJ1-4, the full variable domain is EAGVTQFPSHSVIEKGQTVTLRCDPISGHDNLYWYRRVMGKEIKFLLHFVKESKQDESGMPNNRFLAERTGGTYSTLKVQPAELEDSGVYFCASSLTVSNEKLFFGSGTQLSVL.

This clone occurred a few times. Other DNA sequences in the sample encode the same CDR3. This CDR3 reads CASSLVGSSYEQYF. The CDR3 DNA reads as TGTGCCAGCAGCTTGGTAGGAAGCTCCTACGAGCAGTACTTC. This sequence joins TRBV5-6 and TRBJ2-7; D remains unclear. The CDR3 runs 14 residues. Germline assignment: CDR1 SGHDT and CDR2 YYEEEE. Between the trimmed V and J ends, which lost 0 bases and 0 bases, there was a span of 7 bases.

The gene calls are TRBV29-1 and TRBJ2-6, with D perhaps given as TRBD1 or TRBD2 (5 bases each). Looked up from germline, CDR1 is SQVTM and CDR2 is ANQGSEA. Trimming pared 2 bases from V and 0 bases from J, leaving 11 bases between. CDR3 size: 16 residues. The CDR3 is CSVETRGRSGANVLTF. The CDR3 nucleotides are TGCAGCGTTGAAACCCGGGGCCGCTCTGGGGCCAACGTCCTGACTTTC.

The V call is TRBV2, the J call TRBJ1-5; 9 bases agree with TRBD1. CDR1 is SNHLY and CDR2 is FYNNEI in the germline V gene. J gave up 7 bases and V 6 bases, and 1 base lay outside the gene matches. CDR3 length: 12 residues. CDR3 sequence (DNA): TGTGCCAGCAGGACAGGGGGGCAGCCCCAGCATTTT. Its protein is CASRTGGQPQHF. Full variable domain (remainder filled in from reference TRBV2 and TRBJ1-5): EPEVTQTPSHQVTQMGQEVILRCVPISNHLYFYWYRQILGQKVEFLVSFYNNEISEKSEIFDDQFSVERPDGSNFTLKIRSTKLEDSAMYFCASRTGGQPQHFGDGTRLSIL.

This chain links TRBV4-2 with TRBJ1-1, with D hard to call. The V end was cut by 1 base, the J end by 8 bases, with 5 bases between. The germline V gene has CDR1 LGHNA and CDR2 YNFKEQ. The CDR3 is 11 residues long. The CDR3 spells CASSQGQEAFF. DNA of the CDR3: TGTGCCAGCAGCCAAGGTCAGGAAGCTTTCTTT.

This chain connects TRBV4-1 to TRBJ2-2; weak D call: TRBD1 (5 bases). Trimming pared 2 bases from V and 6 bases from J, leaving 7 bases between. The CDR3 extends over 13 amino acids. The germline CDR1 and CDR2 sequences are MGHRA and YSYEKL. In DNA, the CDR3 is TGCGCCAGCAGCCAACAGGGCTCCGGGGAGCTGTTTTTT. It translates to CASSQQGSGELFF.

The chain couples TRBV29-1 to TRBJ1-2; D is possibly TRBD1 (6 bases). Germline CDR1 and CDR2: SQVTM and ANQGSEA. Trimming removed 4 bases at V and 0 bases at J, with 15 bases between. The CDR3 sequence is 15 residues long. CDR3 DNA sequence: TGCAGCGTTGTCTTCTCGGACAGCTCTAACTATGGCTACACCTTC. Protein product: CSVVFSDSSNYGYTF.

CDR3 nucleotide sequence: TGCGCCAGCAGCTTGGAGCAGGGCGGGGGGGCTAAAGATACGCAGTATTTT. It yields the protein CASSLEQGGGAKDTQYF. The chain is built from TRBV5-1 and TRBJ2-3, with 9 positions matching TRBD2. Per germline, CDR1 SGHRS and CDR2 YFSETQ. V was pared by 0 bases and J by 5 bases, with 10 bases of the junction left unmatched. This CDR3 comprises 17 residues.

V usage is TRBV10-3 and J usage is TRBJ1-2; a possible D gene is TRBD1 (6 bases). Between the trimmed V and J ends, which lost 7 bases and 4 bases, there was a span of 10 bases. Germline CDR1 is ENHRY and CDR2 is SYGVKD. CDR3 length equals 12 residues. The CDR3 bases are TGTGCCATCAACGGGGGGCCCTATGGCTACACCTTC. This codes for CAINGGPYGYTF.

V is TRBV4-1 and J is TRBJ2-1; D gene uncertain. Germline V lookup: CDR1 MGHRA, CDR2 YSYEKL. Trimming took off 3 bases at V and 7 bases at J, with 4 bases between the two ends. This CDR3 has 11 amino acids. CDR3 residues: CASSQGNEQFF. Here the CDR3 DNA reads TGCGCCAGCAGCCAGGGGAATGAGCAGTTCTTC.